Presented here are 23 T cell receptor beta chains from one specimen sequenced in a study of metastatic and nonmetastatic thyroid tumors. TCRdb redid the clone calls on the PCR reads using MiXCR. The sample consists of over 70,000 clones, around 19% of them appearing once. The entire patient cohort was treatment-naive prior to thyroid surgery. The sequencing input was blood. The receptor set was obtained from a female donor with papillary thyroid cancer or a benign thyroid nodule (not recorded which). Some clones in this sample may be carry-over from other donors' samples.

This clone has more than one count but fewer than ten. CDR3 protein: CASSLAGKHNSPLHF. The CDR3 bases are TGTGCCAGCAGCTTAGCGGGAAAGCATAATTCACCCCTCCACTTT. The J gene is TRBJ1-6, the V gene TRBV7-8, with no clear D. This CDR3 region has 15 residues. V lost 0 bases to trimming and J lost 5 bases, with 8 bases between them. Germline V gives CDR1 SGHVS, CDR2 FQNEAQ. The whole variable domain, filled in from reference TRBV7-8 and TRBJ1-6, reads GAGVSQSPRYKVAKRGQDVALRCDPISGHVSLFWYQQALGQGPEFLTYFQNEAQLDKSGLPSDRFFAERPEGSVSTLKIQRTQQEDSAVYLCASSLAGKHNSPLHFGNGTRLTVT.

This clone was seen a few times. One end of the junction does not line up with germline, which may come from a read error. The chain carries TRBV15 and TRBJ2-1; 11 bases fit TRBD2. The germline V gene encodes CDR1 LNHNV and CDR2 YYDKDF (reference sequence). This CDR3 contains 16 residues. CDR3 sequence reads: CATSRELAGVSNERFF. The CDR3 nucleotides read TGTGCCACCAGCAGAGAACTAGCGGGAGTATCCAATGAGCGGTTCTTC. Complete variable domain (other parts from reference TRBV15 and TRBJ2-1): DAMVIQNPRYQVTQFGKPVTLSCSQTLNHNVMYWYQQKSSQAPKLLFHYYDKDFNNEADTPDNFQSRRPNTSFCFLDIRSPGLGDTAMYLCATSRELAGVSNERFFGPGTRLTVL.

This clone was observed a handful of times. This chain links TRBV7-9 with TRBJ1-5; maybe TRBD1 (5 bases). The CDR3 has 13 residues. The germline CDR1 and CDR2 sequences are SEHNR and FQNEAQ (reference sequence). Trimming removed 1 base from V and 4 bases from J, with 5 bases in between. The CDR3 reads CASSLGQNQPQHF. The DNA of the CDR3 is TGTGCCAGCAGCTTAGGACAGAATCAGCCCCAGCATTTT.

As concerns this clone: At one of its ends the junction is not consistent with the germline gene, which may arise from a read error. This sequence joins TRBV19 and TRBJ2-2; the D gene is possibly TRBD2 (6 bases). CDR3 size: 13 residues. The germline V gene encodes CDR1 LNHDA and CDR2 SQIVND (reference sequence). For the CDR3, the DNA is TGTACCAGTAGTACGGGAGAGGCCGGTGAGCTGTTTTTT. This gives the protein CTSSTGEAGELFF.

This clone was seen only a few times. The V and J genes are TRBV28 and TRBJ1-6, with a possible D match to TRBD1 (5 bases). Trimming took off 2 bases at V and 7 bases at J, with 15 bases between the two ends. Per germline, CDR1 MDHEN and CDR2 SYDVKM. This CDR3 is 16 amino acids long. DNA of the CDR3: TGTGCCAGCAGTTTAGATCCGGACACCCGGAATTCACCCCTCCACTTT. It specifies CASSLDPDTRNSPLHF.

This clone was observed many times. The rearrangement links TRBV15 to TRBJ1-1; D possibly corresponds to TRBD1 (6 bases). Germline CDR1 and CDR2: LNHNV and YYDKDF (reference sequence). The V end was cut by 3 bases, the J end by 5 bases, with 13 bases between. The CDR3 covers 14 residues. CDR3 residues: CATSRSRGGTEAFF. CDR3 DNA: TGTGCCACCAGCAGGTCCAGGGGAGGAACTGAAGCTTTCTTT.

J is TRBJ2-1 and V is TRBV27; TRBD2 matches at 7 bases. This CDR3 is 14 amino acids long. V was clipped by 3 bases and J by 3 bases; unmatched bases: 2. Looked up from germline, CDR1 is MNHEY and CDR2 is SMNVEV (reference sequence). The CDR3 bases are TGTGCCAGCAGTTTCCAGCGGGGCTACAATGAGCAGTTCTTC. This codes for CASSFQRGYNEQFF.

This clone was observed at least ten times. J is TRBJ2-7 and V is TRBV6-2 or TRBV6-3; possibly TRBD1 for D (6 bases). This CDR3 comprises 17 residues. Trimming cost V 2 bases and J 3 bases, with 20 bases left between them. Germline CDR1 MNHEY, CDR2 SVGEGT. The CDR3 is CASSYALNRVSGYEQYF. CDR3 bases: TGTGCCAGCAGTTACGCCTTAAACAGGGTGAGTGGCTACGAGCAGTACTTC.

This clone was found many times. The chain links TRBV4-2 to TRBJ1-1; a possible D gene is TRBD1 (5 bases). V was shortened by 0 bases and J by 4 bases, with 12 bases between the two germline ends. In germline, CDR1 is LGHNA, CDR2 YNFKEQ. The CDR3 is 15 residues long. CDR3 in amino acids: CASSQDLRGGTEAFF. DNA of the CDR3: TGTGCCAGCAGCCAAGATCTCCGGGGGGGCACTGAAGCTTTCTTT.

In this sample, this clone turned up many times. This chain connects TRBV19 to TRBJ1-5; D possibly corresponds to TRBD1 (6 bases). In germline, CDR1 is LNHDA, CDR2 SQIVND (reference sequence). The CDR3 is 16 amino acids. With 4 bases removed from V and 4 bases from J, the gap between germline ends came to 17 bases. In nucleotides, the CDR3 is TGTGCCAGTAGTACTCTTCGGGGTCAGGGGAATCAGCCCCAGCATTTT. Translating gives CASSTLRGQGNQPQHF.

The V gene is TRBV5-1, the J gene TRBJ2-7; maybe TRBD1 (6 bases). The ends were cut back, 4 bases at V and 4 bases at J, with 27 bases in the middle. CDR3 length: 18 residues. The germline V gene encodes CDR1 SGHRS and CDR2 YFSETQ. The DNA of the CDR3 is TGCGCCAGCAGCATAATGTCTAGGACAGAAAAGCTTGGGTACGAGCAGTACTTC. The encoded protein is CASSIMSRTEKLGYEQYF.

This clone has at least ten counts. The genes are TRBV19 and TRBJ1-5, with D hard to call. The CDR3 totals 17 residues. The V gene's germline CDR1 is LNHDA and CDR2 SQIVND (reference sequence). The V gene lost 1 base and the J gene lost 1 base, with 14 bases spanning the gap. The CDR3 here is CASSIGSFRRSNQPQHF. The CDR3 DNA sequence: TGTGCCAGTAGTATAGGAAGTTTTAGAAGGAGCAATCAGCCCCAGCATTTT.

This clone was observed many times. This sequence joins TRBV5-1 and TRBJ2-1; D possibly corresponds to TRBD1 (6 bases). The CDR3 contains 16 residues. The germline CDR1 and CDR2 sequences are SGHRS and YFSETQ. The ends were cut back, 6 bases at V and 1 base at J, with 17 bases in the middle. CDR3 protein: CASTKGRGGSYNEQFF. The DNA of the CDR3 is TGCGCCAGCACTAAAGGACGAGGGGGTTCCTACAATGAGCAGTTCTTC.

Many counts were recorded for this clone. V is TRBV4-1 and J is TRBJ1-2; no reliable D call. Germline V gene lookup returns CDR1 MGHRA and CDR2 YSYEKL. The CDR3 has 14 residues. Trimming took 4 bases from V and 2 from J, leaving 11 bases between them. In DNA form, the CDR3 reads TGCGCCAGCAGCCCCCCCGGGCAGAACTATGGCTACACCTTC. It yields the protein CASSPPGQNYGYTF.

There are many counts of this clone. Here the CDR3 DNA reads TGTGCCAGCAGCTTTCGAGGGTTGCGGGACGGGCTCACCGGGGAGCTGTTTTTT. The encoded protein is CASSFRGLRDGLTGELFF. The rearrangement links TRBV11-2 to TRBJ2-2, with a weak D call TRBD2 (6 bases). Germline V gene data show CDR1 as SGHAT and CDR2 as FQNNGV. V gave up 3 bases and J gave up 4 bases, with 21 bases separating them. This CDR3 has 18 residues.

This sequence joins TRBV3-1 and TRBJ2-2, with a possible D match to TRBD1 (5 bases). CDR3 length equals 12 residues. Trimming removed 4 bases at V and 5 bases at J, with 5 bases between. CDR1 LGHDT and CDR2 YNNKEL come from the germline V gene (reference sequence). In DNA, the CDR3 is TGTGCCAGCAGCCGACAGACCGGGGAGCTGTTTTTT. It yields the protein CASSRQTGELFF.

At least ten counts were recorded for this clone. The J gene is TRBJ2-3, the V gene TRBV5-1; D gene ambiguous. Trimming left V 4 bases short and J 2 bases short, with 2 bases between. The CDR3 spans 11 residues. Germline CDR1 and CDR2: SGHRS and YFSETQ. The CDR3 region is CASSTTDTQYF. As DNA, the CDR3 is TGCGCCAGCAGCACCACAGATACGCAGTATTTT.

CDR3 nucleotides: TGTGCCAGCAGTTTATCGAGGGCCACCGCGGGGTCGGCCCTCCACTTT. The encoded protein is CASSLSRATAGSALHF. The chain is built from TRBV28 and TRBJ1-6; no firm D call. Between the trimmed V and J ends, which lost 1 base and 14 bases, there was a span of 21 bases. This CDR3 has 16 amino acids. CDR1 MDHEN and CDR2 SYDVKM come from the germline V gene.

This clone was observed once. The rearrangement uses TRBV5-1 and TRBJ2-1, with 9 bases identical to TRBD1. The CDR3 covers 14 residues. Germline assignment: CDR1 SGHRS and CDR2 YFSETQ. The J segment lost 5 bases and the V segment lost 5 bases, leaving 5 bases of the junction unmatched. In DNA, the CDR3 is TGCGCCAGCAGGACACAGGGGGCCGACAATGAGCAGTTCTTC. Amino acid sequence: CASRTQGADNEQFF. The full variable domain, rest sourced from reference TRBV5-1 and TRBJ2-1, is KAGVTQTPRYLIKTRGQQVTLSCSPISGHRSVSWYQQTPGQGLQFLFEYFSETQRNKGNFPGRFSGRQFSNSRSEMNVSTLELGDSALYLCASRTQGADNEQFFGPGTRLTVL.

The chain is built from TRBV5-4 and TRBJ2-2; D not resolved. The CDR3 is made up of 15 amino acids. Germline CDR1 is SGHNT and CDR2 is YYREEE (reference sequence). Trimming cost V 0 bases and J 5 bases, with 11 bases left between them. In DNA form, the CDR3 reads TGTGCCAGCAGCTTGGGATACACCGGGACCGGGGAGCTGTTTTTT. This codes for CASSLGYTGTGELFF.

The CDR3, as DNA: TGCAGTGCTAGAGGCTCCGGGACTAGCGGGAGTTCCTACAATGAGCAGTTCTTC. Translation: CSARGSGTSGSSYNEQFF. V gene TRBV20-1 combines with J gene TRBJ2-1; 14 bases match TRBD2. This CDR3 has 18 amino acids. Germline V gene lookup returns CDR1 DFQATT and CDR2 SNEGSKA (reference sequence). Trimming removed 1 base from V and 1 base from J; junction bases left unmatched: 6.

On this clone: A clone one base away is much larger, so this may be a read error. This chain connects TRBV5-6 to TRBJ2-1; no firm D call. Germline values: CDR1 SGHDT, CDR2 YYEEEE. The V end lost 4 bases, the J end lost 8 bases, and 7 bases lay between the germline ends. The CDR3 has 11 amino acids. CDR3 in DNA: TGTGCCAGCAGCAGCTCGTATGAGCAGTTCTTC. This codes for CASSSSYEQFF.

This clone was seen repeatedly, ten times or more. The chain has TRBV10-1 and TRBJ2-1; D is tentatively TRBD1 or TRBD2 (5 bases each). Germline values: CDR1 WNHNN, CDR2 SYGVQD (reference sequence). The CDR3 has 15 residues. The germline V and J ends were trimmed by 1 base and 11 bases, with 18 bases remaining between them. CDR3 coding DNA: TGCGCCAGCAGTGAGTTTCAGGGAGATTCCAACAAGCAGTTCTTC. Its protein product is CASSEFQGDSNKQFF.